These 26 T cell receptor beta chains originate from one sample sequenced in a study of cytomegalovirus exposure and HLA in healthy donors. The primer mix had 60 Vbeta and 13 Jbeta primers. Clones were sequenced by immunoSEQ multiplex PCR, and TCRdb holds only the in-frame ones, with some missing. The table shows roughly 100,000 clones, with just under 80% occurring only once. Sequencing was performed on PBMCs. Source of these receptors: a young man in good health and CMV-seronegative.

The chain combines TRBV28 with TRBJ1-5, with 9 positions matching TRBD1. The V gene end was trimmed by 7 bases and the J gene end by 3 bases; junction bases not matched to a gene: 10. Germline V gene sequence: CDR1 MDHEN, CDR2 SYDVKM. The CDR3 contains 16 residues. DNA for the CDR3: TGTGCCAGCATTCTTTCCGGGACAGGGCTCAATCAGCCCCAGCATTTT. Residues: CASILSGTGLNQPQHF.

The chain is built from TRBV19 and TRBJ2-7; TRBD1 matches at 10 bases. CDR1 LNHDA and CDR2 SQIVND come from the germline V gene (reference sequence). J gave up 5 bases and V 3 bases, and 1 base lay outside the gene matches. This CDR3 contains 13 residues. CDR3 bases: TGTGCCAGTAGTATGACAGGGGGCCACGAGCAGTACTTC. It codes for CASSMTGGHEQYF. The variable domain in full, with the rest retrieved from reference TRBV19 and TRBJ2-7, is DGGITQSPKYLFRKEGQNVTLSCEQNLNHDAMYWYRQDPGQGLRLIYYSQIVNDFQKGDIAEGYSVSREKKESFPLTVTSAQKNPTAFYLCASSMTGGHEQYFGPGTRLTVT.

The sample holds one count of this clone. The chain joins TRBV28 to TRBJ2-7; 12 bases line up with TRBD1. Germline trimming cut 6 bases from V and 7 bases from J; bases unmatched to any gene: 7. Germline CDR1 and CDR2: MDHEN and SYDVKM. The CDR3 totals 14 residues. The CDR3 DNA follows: TGTGCCAGCAGGGGGGACAGGGGGCGACGGGAGCAGTACTTC. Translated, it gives CASRGDRGRREQYF.

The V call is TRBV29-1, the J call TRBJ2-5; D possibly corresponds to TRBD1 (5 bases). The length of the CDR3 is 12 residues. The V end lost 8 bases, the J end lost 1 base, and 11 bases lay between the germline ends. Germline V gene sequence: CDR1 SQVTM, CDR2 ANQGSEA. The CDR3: CSTRQTQETQYF. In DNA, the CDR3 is TGCAGCACCCGACAGACCCAAGAGACCCAGTACTTC.

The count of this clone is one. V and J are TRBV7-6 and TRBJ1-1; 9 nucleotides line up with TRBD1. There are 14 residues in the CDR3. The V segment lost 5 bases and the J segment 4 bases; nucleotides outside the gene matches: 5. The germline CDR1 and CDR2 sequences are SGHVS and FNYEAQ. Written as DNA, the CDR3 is TGTGCCAGCAGCAGTCGGGACAGGGCCACTGAAGCTTTCTTT. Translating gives CASSSRDRATEAFF.

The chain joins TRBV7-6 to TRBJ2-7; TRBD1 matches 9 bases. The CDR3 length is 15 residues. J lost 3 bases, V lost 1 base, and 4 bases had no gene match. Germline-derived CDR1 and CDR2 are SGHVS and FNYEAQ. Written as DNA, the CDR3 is TGTGCCAGCAGCTTAGGACAGGGGGTATTCTACGAGCAGTACTTC. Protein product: CASSLGQGVFYEQYF.

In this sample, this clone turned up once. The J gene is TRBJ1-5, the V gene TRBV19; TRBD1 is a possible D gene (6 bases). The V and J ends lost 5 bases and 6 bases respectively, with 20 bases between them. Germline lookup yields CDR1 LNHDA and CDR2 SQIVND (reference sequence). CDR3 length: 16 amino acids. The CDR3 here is CASSPSDRDTAQPQHF. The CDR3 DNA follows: TGTGCCAGTAGTCCCTCGGATAGGGACACAGCTCAGCCCCAGCATTTT. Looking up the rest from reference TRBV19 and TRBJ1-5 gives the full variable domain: DGGITQSPKYLFRKEGQNVTLSCEQNLNHDAMYWYRQDPGQGLRLIYYSQIVNDFQKGDIAEGYSVSREKKESFPLTVTSAQKNPTAFYLCASSPSDRDTAQPQHFGDGTRLSIL.

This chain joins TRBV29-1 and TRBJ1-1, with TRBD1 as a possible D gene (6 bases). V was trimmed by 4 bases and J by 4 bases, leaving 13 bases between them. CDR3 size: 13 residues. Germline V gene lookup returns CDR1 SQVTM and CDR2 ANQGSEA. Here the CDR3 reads CSVVGMGATEAFF. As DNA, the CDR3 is TGCAGCGTTGTGGGGATGGGGGCCACTGAAGCTTTCTTT.

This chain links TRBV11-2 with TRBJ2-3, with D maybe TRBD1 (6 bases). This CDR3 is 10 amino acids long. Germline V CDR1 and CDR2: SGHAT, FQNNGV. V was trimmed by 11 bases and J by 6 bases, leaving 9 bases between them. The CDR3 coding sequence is TGTGCCGATGGGGGCGATACGCAGTATTTT. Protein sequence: CADGGDTQYF.

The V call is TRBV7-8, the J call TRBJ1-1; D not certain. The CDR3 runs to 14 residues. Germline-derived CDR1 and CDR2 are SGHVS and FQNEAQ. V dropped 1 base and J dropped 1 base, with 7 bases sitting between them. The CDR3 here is CASSLDTGNTEAFF. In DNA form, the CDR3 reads TGTGCCAGCAGCTTAGATACGGGGAACACTGAAGCTTTCTTT.

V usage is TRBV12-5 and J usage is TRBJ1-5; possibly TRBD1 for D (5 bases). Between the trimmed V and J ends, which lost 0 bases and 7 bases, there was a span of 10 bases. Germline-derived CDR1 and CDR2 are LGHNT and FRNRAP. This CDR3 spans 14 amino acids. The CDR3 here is CASGLVAQGQPQHF. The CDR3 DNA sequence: TGTGCTAGTGGTTTGGTGGCGCAGGGACAGCCCCAGCATTTT.

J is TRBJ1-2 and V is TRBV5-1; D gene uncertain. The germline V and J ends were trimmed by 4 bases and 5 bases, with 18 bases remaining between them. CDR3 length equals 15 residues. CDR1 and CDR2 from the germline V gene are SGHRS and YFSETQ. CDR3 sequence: CASSPGLAAGYGYTF. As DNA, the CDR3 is TGCGCCAGCAGCCCCGGTTTGGCGGCGGGGTATGGCTACACCTTC.

CDR3 sequence: CASSQAWASGIKSYEQYF. CDR3 nucleotide sequence: TGCGCCAGCAGCCAAGCATGGGCTAGCGGAATTAAATCCTACGAGCAGTACTTC. The V gene is TRBV4-3, the J gene TRBJ2-7, with 7 positions matching TRBD2. CDR1 and CDR2 from the germline V gene are LGHNA and YSLEER. J was trimmed by 1 base and V by 1 base; bases with no gene match: 13. This CDR3 has 18 amino acids.

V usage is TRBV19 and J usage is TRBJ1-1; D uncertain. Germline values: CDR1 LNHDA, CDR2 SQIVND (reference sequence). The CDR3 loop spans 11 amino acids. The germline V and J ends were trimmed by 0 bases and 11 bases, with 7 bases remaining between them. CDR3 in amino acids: CASSIEARAFF. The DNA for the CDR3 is TGTGCCAGTAGTATAGAGGCGCGGGCTTTCTTT.

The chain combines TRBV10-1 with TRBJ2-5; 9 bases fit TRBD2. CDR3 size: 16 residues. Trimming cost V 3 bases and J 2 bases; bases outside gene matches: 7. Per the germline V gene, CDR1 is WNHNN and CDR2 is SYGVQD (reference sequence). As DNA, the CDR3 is TGCGCCAGCAGTGACACTAGCGGGTACCTTCAAGAGACCCAGTACTTC. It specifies CASSDTSGYLQETQYF.

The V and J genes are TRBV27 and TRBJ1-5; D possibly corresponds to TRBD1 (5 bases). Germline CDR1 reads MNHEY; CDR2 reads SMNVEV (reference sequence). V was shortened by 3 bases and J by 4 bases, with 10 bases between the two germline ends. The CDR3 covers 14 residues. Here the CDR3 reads CASSLAGINQPQHF. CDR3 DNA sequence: TGTGCCAGCAGTTTGGCAGGGATAAATCAGCCCCAGCATTTT.

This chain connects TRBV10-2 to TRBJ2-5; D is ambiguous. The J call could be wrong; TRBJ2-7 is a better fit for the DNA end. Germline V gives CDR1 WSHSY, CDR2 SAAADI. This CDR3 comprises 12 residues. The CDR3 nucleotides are TGCGCCAGCACCTCGGTATCCTACGAGCAGTACTTC. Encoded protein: CASTSVSYEQYF.

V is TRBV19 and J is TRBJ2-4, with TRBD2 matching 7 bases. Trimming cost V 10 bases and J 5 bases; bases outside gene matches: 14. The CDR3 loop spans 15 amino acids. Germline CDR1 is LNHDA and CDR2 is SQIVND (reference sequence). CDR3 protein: CATDTGGTSQNIQYF. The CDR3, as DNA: TGTGCCACCGATACGGGAGGTACCAGTCAAAACATTCAGTACTTC.

This chain's CDR3 is CASSPSYRATEAFF. The CDR3 coding sequence is TGTGCCAGCAGTCCATCATACAGGGCTACTGAAGCTTTCTTT. The chain uses TRBV6-1 and TRBJ1-1; maybe TRBD1 (6 bases). The CDR3 totals 14 residues. Germline V gene lookup returns CDR1 MNHNS and CDR2 SASEGT. The V end lost 5 bases, the J end lost 5 bases, and 15 bases lay between the germline ends.

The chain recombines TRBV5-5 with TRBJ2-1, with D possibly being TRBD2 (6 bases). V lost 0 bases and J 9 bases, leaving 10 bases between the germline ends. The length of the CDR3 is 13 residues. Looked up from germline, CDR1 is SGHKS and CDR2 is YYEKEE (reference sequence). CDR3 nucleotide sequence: TGTGCCAGCAGCTTGGGGGGGACTTTTGAGCAGTTCTTC. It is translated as CASSLGGTFEQFF.

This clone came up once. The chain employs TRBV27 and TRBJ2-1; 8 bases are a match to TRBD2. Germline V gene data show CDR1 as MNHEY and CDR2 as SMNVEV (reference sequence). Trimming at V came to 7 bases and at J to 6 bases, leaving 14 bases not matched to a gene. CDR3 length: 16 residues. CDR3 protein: CASMNSGTSLPNEQFF. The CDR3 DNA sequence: TGTGCCAGCATGAATTCCGGGACTAGTTTACCCAATGAGCAGTTCTTC.

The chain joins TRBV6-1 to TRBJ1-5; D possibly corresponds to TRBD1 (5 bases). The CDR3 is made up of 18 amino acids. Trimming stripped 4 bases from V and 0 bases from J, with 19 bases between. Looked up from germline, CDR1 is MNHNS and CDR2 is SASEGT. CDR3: CASSGGTGGVYSNQPQHF. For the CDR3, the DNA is TGTGCCAGCAGTGGGGGGACCGGCGGGGTCTATAGCAATCAGCCCCAGCATTTT.

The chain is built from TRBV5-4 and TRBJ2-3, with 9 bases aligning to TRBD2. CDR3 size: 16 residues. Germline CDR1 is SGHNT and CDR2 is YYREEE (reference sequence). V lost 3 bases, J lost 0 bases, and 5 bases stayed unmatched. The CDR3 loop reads CASSSAGGLSTDTQYF. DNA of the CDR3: TGTGCCAGCAGCTCCGCGGGGGGGCTTAGCACAGATACGCAGTATTTT.

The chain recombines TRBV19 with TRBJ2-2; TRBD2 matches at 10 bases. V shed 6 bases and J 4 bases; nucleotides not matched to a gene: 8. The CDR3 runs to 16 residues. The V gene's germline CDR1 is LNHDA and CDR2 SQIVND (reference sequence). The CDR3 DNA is TGTGCCAGTAGACGGGATAGCGGGGGGCCCACCGGGGAGCTGTTTTTT. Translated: CASRRDSGGPTGELFF. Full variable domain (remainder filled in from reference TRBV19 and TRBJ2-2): DGGITQSPKYLFRKEGQNVTLSCEQNLNHDAMYWYRQDPGQGLRLIYYSQIVNDFQKGDIAEGYSVSREKKESFPLTVTSAQKNPTAFYLCASRRDSGGPTGELFFGEGSRLTVL.

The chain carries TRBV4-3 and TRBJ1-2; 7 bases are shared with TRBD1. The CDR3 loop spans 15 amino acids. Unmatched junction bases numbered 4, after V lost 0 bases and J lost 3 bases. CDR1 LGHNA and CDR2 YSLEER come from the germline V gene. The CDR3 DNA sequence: TGCGCCAGCAGCCAAGATTCCGGGACAGACTATGGCTACACCTTC. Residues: CASSQDSGTDYGYTF.

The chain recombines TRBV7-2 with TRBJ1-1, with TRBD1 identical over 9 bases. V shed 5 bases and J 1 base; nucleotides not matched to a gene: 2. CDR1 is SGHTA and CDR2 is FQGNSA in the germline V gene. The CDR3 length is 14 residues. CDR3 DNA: TGTGCCAGCAGCCACAGGGGGCAGAACACTGAAGCTTTCTTT. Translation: CASSHRGQNTEAFF.